This TCR beta chain was recorded in a study of cytomegalovirus exposure and HLA in healthy donors. PCR amplification relied on 60 Vbeta primers (plus 13 Jbeta primers). Sequenced by immunoSEQ multiplex PCR; TCRdb stores in-frame clones only, minus some. The sample records some 170,000 clones, almost 80% being singletons. Study-wide results and caveats: Presence/absence analyses assumed roughly uniform sequencing depth across donors. Analysis was carried out at a later point, and it linked a missense DCLRE1C variant to TCR beta V- and J-gene trimming. The majority of TCR sequences were rare, yet some public TCRs appeared in many donors. Cytomegalovirus association was assigned to approximately 160 TCR beta chains.

The V and J ends lost 3 bases and 11 bases, in that order; junction bases with no gene match: 10. This CDR3 is 14 amino acids long. Germline CDR1 reads SGHDT; CDR2 reads YYEEEE. With respect to this clone: Its antigen is currently unknown.

Source material: PBMCs. The sequence derives from a man aged 40-49 years in good health and CMV-seropositive. V is TRBV5-6 and J is TRBJ1-5; 8 nucleotides line up with TRBD1. The CDR3 spells CASSSRGQAGAQHF. The CDR3, as DNA: TGTGCCAGCAGCTCCCGGGGACAGGCCGGAGCCCAGCATTTT.